The clone carrying this T cell receptor beta chain came up many times. Antigen: not known. An end of the junction differs from the germline gene, which may be a read error. This sample stems from a study of T-cell memory formation after mild COVID-19. Germline V gene lookup returns CDR1 KGHSH and CDR2 LQKENI. The CDR3 extends over 12 amino acids. TCRdb reprocessed the 5' RACE reads with MiXCR, giving one entry per CDR3 protein. In the table there are roughly 370,000 distinct CDR3 sequences, approximately 15% of which are singletons. Overall study results and limits: Clones shrinking from day 15 to 85 showed even CD4/CD8 mixes; later expanders tilted CD4+.

Sequencing was done on a sample of PBMCs or a T cell subset sorted from them (not recorded which). The chain has TRBV18 and TRBJ1-2, with D uncertain. The TCR comes from a man aged 18 to 35 who had mild COVID-19 (a few samples of this study predate the infection). Cell type and time point are not known. The CDR3 DNA is TGCGCCAGCAGCCCCCGGGGTTATGGCTACACCTTC. Translation gives CASSPRGYGYTF.